Each of the 18 T cell receptor beta chains below was sequenced from the same sample in a study of cytomegalovirus exposure and HLA in healthy donors. The study ran its PCR with 60 Vbeta and 13 Jbeta primers. Libraries were prepared by immunoSEQ multiplex PCR; TCRdb keeps only in-frame clonotypes and omits some of them. Here the sample spans around 150,000 clones, more than 80% being singletons. Sample: PBMCs. All receptors derive from a woman in her forties or fifties in good health and CMV-seronegative.

The genes are TRBV27 and TRBJ1-1, with TRBD1 matching 8 bases. CDR3 length: 13 residues. The trim removed 7 bases at V and 4 bases at J, leaving 5 bases unmatched. From germline, CDR1 is MNHEY and CDR2 SMNVEV (reference sequence). In DNA form, the CDR3 reads TGTGCCAGCATTACTGACAGGGGCACTGAAGCTTTCTTT. Translation: CASITDRGTEAFF.

This clone has only a few counts. The DNA of the CDR3 is TGTGCCAGCAGCTCCTACCGGGGGACAGGGGGCTATTCACCCCTCCACTTT. Its translation is CASSSYRGTGGYSPLHF. The chain carries TRBV7-6 and TRBJ1-6; 12 bases are a match to TRBD1. The junction had 9 bases not matched to a gene; V was cut back by 4 bases and J by 8 bases. This CDR3 region has 17 residues. Germline V gene sequence: CDR1 SGHVS, CDR2 FNYEAQ.

The chain links TRBV4-2 to TRBJ2-3; 13 bases are shared with TRBD2. CDR1 LGHNA and CDR2 YNFKEQ come from the germline V gene. Trimming took 4 bases from V and 5 from J; bases not matched to a gene: 3. CDR3 size: 15 residues. The DNA for the CDR3 is TGTGCCAGCAGCCTACTAGCGGGAGGGCGAGATACGCAGTATTTT. Its translation: CASSLLAGGRDTQYF.

The chain is built from TRBV28 and TRBJ2-1; 11 nucleotides align to TRBD1. Trimming cost V 4 bases and J 9 bases; bases outside gene matches: 11. Germline V gene data show CDR1 as MDHEN and CDR2 as SYDVKM. CDR3 length: 16 residues. The CDR3 loop is CASSSPGQGARGEQFF. CDR3 bases: TGTGCCAGCAGTTCACCAGGACAGGGGGCCAGGGGTGAGCAGTTCTTC.

The chain is built from TRBV19 and TRBJ1-1, with TRBD1 matching over 7 bases. The CDR3 runs to 14 residues. Trimming at V came to 4 bases and at J to 5 bases, leaving 7 bases not matched to a gene. Germline values: CDR1 LNHDA, CDR2 SQIVND (reference sequence). CDR3 bases: TGTGCCAGTAGTACCATCCAGGGGGGTACTGAAGCTTTCTTT. This sequence encodes CASSTIQGGTEAFF.

This rearrangement joins TRBV7-9 to TRBJ2-1, with 7 bases matching TRBD2. The CDR3 consists of 14 residues. CDR1 and CDR2 (germline): SEHNR, FQNEAQ (reference sequence). V lost 7 bases to trimming and J lost 0 bases; unmatched junction nucleotides: 3. CDR3 protein: CASTGGSSYNEQFF. The CDR3 nucleotides read TGTGCCAGCACAGGCGGGAGCTCCTACAATGAGCAGTTCTTC. The variable domain in full, with the rest retrieved from reference TRBV7-9 and TRBJ2-1, is DTGVSQNPRHKITKRGQNVTFRCDPISEHNRLYWYRQTLGQGPEFLTYFQNEAQLEKSRLLSDRFSAERPKGSFSTLEIQRTEQGDSAMYLCASTGGSSYNEQFFGPGTRLTVL.

V is TRBV9 and J is TRBJ2-7, with TRBD2 as a possible D gene (6 bases). Trimming shortened V by 0 bases and J by 2 bases, and 12 bases separated the two germline ends. The CDR3 runs to 15 residues. Per the germline V gene, CDR1 is SGDLS and CDR2 is YYNGEE. The CDR3 is CASSVDSGATYEQYF. The CDR3, as DNA: TGTGCCAGCAGCGTAGATAGCGGAGCAACCTACGAGCAGTACTTC.

This clone has more than one count but fewer than ten. V is TRBV7-8 and J is TRBJ2-3; D gene ambiguous. CDR1 and CDR2 (germline): SGHVS, FQNEAQ. V gave up 7 bases and J gave up 5 bases, with 7 bases separating them. This CDR3 region has 11 residues. CDR3 nucleotide sequence: TGTGCCAGCAAACAGAAAGATACGCAGTATTTT. It is translated as CASKQKDTQYF.

A word on this clone: One end of the junction does not line up with germline, which may come from a read error. The chain joins TRBV11-2 to TRBJ1-5; 7 nucleotides line up with TRBD1. The CDR3 consists of 13 residues. Looked up from germline, CDR1 is SGHAT and CDR2 is FQNNGV. CDR3: CASSLGSWDSLSF. CDR3 DNA: TGTGCCAGCAGCTTAGGATCCTGGGACAGCCTATCTTTT. Variable domain in full (rest from reference TRBV11-2 and TRBJ1-5): EAGVAQSPRYKIIEKRQSVAFWCNPISGHATLYWYQQILGQGPKLLIQFQNNGVVDDSQLPKDRFSAERLKGVDSTLKIQPAKLEDSAVYLCASSLGSWDSLSFGDGTRLSIL.

The chain couples TRBV7-9 to TRBJ1-4; D not certain. Germline-derived CDR1 and CDR2 are SEHNR and FQNEAQ (reference sequence). The germline V and J ends were trimmed by 4 bases and 6 bases, with 6 bases remaining between them. CDR3 length equals 12 residues. The CDR3 loop is CASSWRDEKLFF. The CDR3 DNA follows: TGTGCCAGCAGCTGGCGGGATGAAAAACTGTTTTTT.

The genes are TRBV6-1 and TRBJ1-5, with TRBD1 as a possible D gene (6 bases). V gave up 4 bases and J gave up 5 bases, with 12 bases separating them. Germline V CDR1 and CDR2: MNHNS, SASEGT. The CDR3 length is 14 residues. The CDR3 coding sequence is TGTGCCAGCAGTGGGAGGACAGATGATCAGCCCCAGCATTTT. Amino acids: CASSGRTDDQPQHF.

This clone was counted a few times. The V gene is TRBV10-3, the J gene TRBJ1-6, with D uncertain. The germline V gene encodes CDR1 ENHRY and CDR2 SYGVKD. Trimming cost V 6 bases and J 7 bases, with 10 bases left between them. The CDR3 is 13 residues long. CDR3 in DNA: TGTGCCATCAGCACCTTGGGCAATTCACCCCTCCACTTT. It translates to CAISTLGNSPLHF.

V gene TRBV6-4 combines with J gene TRBJ2-2; perhaps TRBD2 as D (6 bases). CDR3 size: 14 residues. V gave up 3 bases and J gave up 4 bases, with 9 bases separating them. Per the germline V gene, CDR1 is MRHNA and CDR2 is SNTAGT. CDR3 sequence (DNA): TGTGCCAGCAGTGAGCACGGGGGCACCGGGGAGCTGTTTTTT. It yields the protein CASSEHGGTGELFF.

V and J are TRBV28 and TRBJ2-1; 11 bases line up with TRBD2. This CDR3 is 15 amino acids long. After removal of 6 bases from V and 6 bases from J, the junction contained 7 bases not matched to a gene. Germline V CDR1 and CDR2: MDHEN, SYDVKM. Here the CDR3 DNA reads TGTGCCAGCAGCCGTCTAGCGGGGGGCTCCAATGAGCAGTTCTTC. Translation: CASSRLAGGSNEQFF.

This sequence joins TRBV6-5 and TRBJ2-3; 7 bases match TRBD1. Trimming took 3 bases from V and 2 from J; bases not matched to a gene: 5. The CDR3 has 15 amino acids. Germline values: CDR1 MNHEY, CDR2 SVGAGI. CDR3 nucleotide sequence: TGTGCCAGCAGTTATGGACAGGCTTACACAGATACGCAGTATTTT. Protein product: CASSYGQAYTDTQYF.

About this clone itself: Other DNA sequences from this sample encode an identical CDR3 as well. In DNA, the CDR3 is TGTGCCAGCAGTAGAAGGGGCCTGAACACTGAAGCTTTCTTT. It is translated as CASSRRGLNTEAFF. J is TRBJ1-1 and V is TRBV28, with D perhaps matching TRBD1 (5 bases). The V end was cut by 5 bases, the J end by 0 bases, with 10 bases between. The CDR3 totals 14 residues. The V gene's germline CDR1 is MDHEN and CDR2 SYDVKM.

V is TRBV5-4 and J is TRBJ2-2; the D is unclear. Trimming shortened V by 1 base and J by 6 bases, and 13 bases separated the two germline ends. The CDR3 contains 15 residues. Per germline, CDR1 SGHNT and CDR2 YYREEE (reference sequence). This CDR3 reads CASSLYERSAGELFF. CDR3 bases: TGTGCCAGCAGCTTGTACGAACGGTCGGCCGGGGAGCTGTTTTTT.

The chain couples TRBV19 to TRBJ2-7, with D uncertain. The germline gives CDR1 LNHDA, CDR2 SQIVND (reference sequence). V lost 5 bases and J lost 1, with 15 bases in between. The CDR3 sequence is 15 residues long. CDR3 amino acids: CASSPSSFGSYEQYF. The CDR3 bases are TGTGCCAGTAGTCCGTCGTCTTTCGGTTCCTACGAGCAGTACTTC.